What follows describes a single T cell receptor beta chain. These data originate in a study of blood T cell repertoires in COVID-19. Study-level background: Donors in the United States, Italy and Spain gave samples during acute or convalescent COVID-19. Nucleic acid was either cDNA or gDNA, and it came from T cells, B-cell-depleted T cells, or PBMCs.

Trimming took 2 bases from V and 5 from J; bases not matched to a gene: 4. Germline V gene lookup returns CDR1 SEHNR and CDR2 FQNEAQ (reference sequence). This CDR3 is built from 14 residues. Under the authors' procedure: It was from reference gene primer amplification that nucleated cell counts were estimated. Here immunoSEQ multiplex PCR was the method, and the copy in TCRdb shows in-frame clones only, minus some. Clone size and V and J calls were adopted from that table, with D and trimming inferred from the DNA. Found here are 55,000 to 80,000 clones, 65% to 80% of them singletons; the top ten hold approximately 20%.

Sequencing used peripheral blood. The chain couples TRBV7-9 to TRBJ1-2; 8 bases map to TRBD1. The receptor's source is a woman of 80 years or more with active or convalescent COVID-19. CDR3 DNA: TGTGCCAGCAGCTTAACGGGACAGGCATATGGCTACACCTTC. It encodes CASSLTGQAYGYTF.